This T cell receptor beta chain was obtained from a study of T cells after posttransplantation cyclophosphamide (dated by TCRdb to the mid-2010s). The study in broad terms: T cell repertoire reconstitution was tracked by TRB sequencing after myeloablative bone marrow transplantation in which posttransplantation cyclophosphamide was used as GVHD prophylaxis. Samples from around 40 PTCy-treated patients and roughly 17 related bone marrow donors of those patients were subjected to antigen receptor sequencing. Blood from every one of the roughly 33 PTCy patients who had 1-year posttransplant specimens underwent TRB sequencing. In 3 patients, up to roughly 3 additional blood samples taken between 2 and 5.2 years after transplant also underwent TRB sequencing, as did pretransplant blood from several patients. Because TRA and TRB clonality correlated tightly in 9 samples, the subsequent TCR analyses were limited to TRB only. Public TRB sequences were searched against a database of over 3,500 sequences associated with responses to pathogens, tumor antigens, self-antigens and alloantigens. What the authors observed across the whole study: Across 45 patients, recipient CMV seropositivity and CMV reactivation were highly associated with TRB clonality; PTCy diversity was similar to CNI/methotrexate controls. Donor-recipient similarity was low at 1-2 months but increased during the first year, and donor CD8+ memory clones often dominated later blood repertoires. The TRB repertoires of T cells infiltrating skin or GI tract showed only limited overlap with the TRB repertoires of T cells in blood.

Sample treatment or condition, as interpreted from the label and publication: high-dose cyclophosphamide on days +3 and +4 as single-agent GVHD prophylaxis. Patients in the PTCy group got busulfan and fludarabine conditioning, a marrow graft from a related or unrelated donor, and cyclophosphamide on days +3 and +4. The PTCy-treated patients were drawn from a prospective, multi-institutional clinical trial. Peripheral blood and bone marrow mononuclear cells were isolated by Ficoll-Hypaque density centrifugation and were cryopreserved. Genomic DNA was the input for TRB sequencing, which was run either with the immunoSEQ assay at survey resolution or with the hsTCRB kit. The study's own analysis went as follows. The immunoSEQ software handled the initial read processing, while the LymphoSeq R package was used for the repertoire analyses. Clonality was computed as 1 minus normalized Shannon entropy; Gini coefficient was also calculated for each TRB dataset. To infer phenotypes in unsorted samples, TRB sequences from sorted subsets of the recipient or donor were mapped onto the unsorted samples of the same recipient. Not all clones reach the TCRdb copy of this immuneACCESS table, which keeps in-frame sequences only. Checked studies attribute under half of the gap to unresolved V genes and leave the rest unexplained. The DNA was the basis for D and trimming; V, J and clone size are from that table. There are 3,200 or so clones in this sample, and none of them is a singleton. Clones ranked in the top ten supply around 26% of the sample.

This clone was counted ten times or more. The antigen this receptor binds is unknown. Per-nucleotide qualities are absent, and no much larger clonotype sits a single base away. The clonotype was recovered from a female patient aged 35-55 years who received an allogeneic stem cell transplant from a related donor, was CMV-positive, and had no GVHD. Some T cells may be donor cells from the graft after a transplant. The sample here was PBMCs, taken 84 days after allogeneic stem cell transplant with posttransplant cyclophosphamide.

The DNA sequence is as follows: TGTGCCAGTAGTATAGGTCCGCGGACAGATAATTCACCCCTCCACTTT. Translated, it gives CASSIGPRTDNSPLHF. In this chain, TRBV19 is recombined with TRBJ1-6; a tentative D call is TRBD1 (6 bases match). The CDR3 measures 16 amino acids from cysteine to phenylalanine. The only DNA kept is the CDR3, 48 bases in frame from the first base. Via the germline V gene (reference sequence), CDR1 is LNHDA and CDR2 SQIVND. Between the V and J ends, shortened by 1 base and 5 bases respectively, the junction contains 12 bases. The reference TRBV19 and TRBJ1-6 proteins fill in what lies around the CDR3, so the full variable domain reads DGGITQSPKYLFRKEGQNVTLSCEQNLNHDAMYWYRQDPGQGLRLIYYSQIVNDFQKGDIAEGYSVSREKKESFPLTVTSAQKNPTAFYLCASSIGPRTDNSPLHFGNGTRLTVT.